These 28 T cell receptor beta chains originate from one sample sequenced in a study of glioma-infiltrating T cells after dendritic cell vaccination. The assay was immunoSEQ multiplex PCR, and TCRdb's table has in-frame clones only and misses some. In the table there are 65,000 or so clones, around nine tenths of which are singletons. Time point of the sample: after dendritic cell vaccination, including at tumor progression/relapse. The sample in question was blood, obtained after dendritic cell vaccination. These receptor sequences come from a human donor with glioblastoma.

The chain carries TRBV6-5 and TRBJ2-1; D ambiguous. The CDR3 length is 14 residues. Germline loops: CDR1 MNHEY, CDR2 SVGAGI. V was pared by 6 bases and J by 4 bases, with 13 bases between. CDR3 nucleotides: TGTGCCAGCAGCACGGGTCGGATATACAATGAGCAGTTCTTC. Its protein is CASSTGRIYNEQFF.

The chain joins TRBV11-3 to TRBJ2-2, with 13 bases matching TRBD2. J was trimmed by 4 bases and V by 3 bases; bases with no gene match: 11. Per germline, CDR1 SGHNT and CDR2 YENEEA. The CDR3 length is 19 residues. In nucleotides, the CDR3 is TGTGCCAGCAGCTTCCGTCGGACTAGCGGGAGATCTATCACCGGGGAGCTGTTTTTT. It codes for CASSFRRTSGRSITGELFF.

The chain links TRBV4-3 to TRBJ2-5; 7 bases map to TRBD1. The CDR3 runs 15 residues. Germline V CDR1 and CDR2: LGHNA, YSLEER. Trimming took 0 bases from V and 2 from J; bases not matched to a gene: 3. CDR3 in DNA: TGCGCCAGCAGCCAAGATCTGGGACAGCAAGAGACCCAGTACTTC. Translated: CASSQDLGQQETQYF.

The genes are TRBV10-3 and TRBJ2-7; the D gene is possibly TRBD1 (5 bases). The CDR3 is 12 amino acids. CDR1 is ENHRY, CDR2 SYGVKD, per germline. V lost 3 bases, J lost 6 bases, and 9 bases lay in between. The CDR3 sequence: CAISDQGREQYF. CDR3 coding DNA: TGTGCCATCAGTGACCAGGGTCGCGAGCAGTACTTC.

V is TRBV5-1 and J is TRBJ2-7, with 10 bases fitting TRBD1. Germline V gives CDR1 SGHRS, CDR2 YFSETQ. J was trimmed by 5 bases and V by 4 bases; bases with no gene match: 9. There are 15 residues in the CDR3. DNA of the CDR3: TGCGCCAGCAGCCCGGAAGGACAGGGGGGAGACGAGCAGTACTTC. Protein: CASSPEGQGGDEQYF. The full variable domain, in which reference TRBV5-1 and TRBJ2-7 provide the parts outside the CDR3, is KAGVTQTPRYLIKTRGQQVTLSCSPISGHRSVSWYQQTPGQGLQFLFEYFSETQRNKGNFPGRFSGRQFSNSRSEMNVSTLELGDSALYLCASSPEGQGGDEQYFGPGTRLTVT.

V gene TRBV5-1 combines with J gene TRBJ2-1, with a tentative D call TRBD2 (6 bases). The CDR3 sequence is 17 residues long. Between the trimmed V and J ends, which lost 0 bases and 4 bases, there was a span of 17 bases. Germline CDR1 and CDR2: SGHRS and YFSETQ. CDR3 in amino acids: CASSLAALAPMYNEQFF. In DNA, the CDR3 is TGCGCCAGCAGCTTGGCCGCTCTAGCGCCGATGTACAATGAGCAGTTCTTC.

The chain employs TRBV28 and TRBJ2-7; 10 positions agree with TRBD1. The CDR3 extends over 15 amino acids. The V and J ends lost 5 bases and 8 bases, in that order; junction bases with no gene match: 12. CDR1 and CDR2 from the germline V gene are MDHEN and SYDVKM. The CDR3 is CASSTRTGGMSKQYF. The CDR3 DNA reads TGTGCCAGCAGTACCCGGACAGGGGGAATGTCGAAGCAGTACTTC.

This rearrangement joins TRBV7-3 to TRBJ1-2; 11 bases map to TRBD1. CDR1 is SGHTA, CDR2 FQGTGA, per germline. The CDR3 has 15 amino acids. After removal of 5 bases from V and 4 bases from J, the junction contained 6 bases not matched to a gene. CDR3 region: CASSPTGTGGYGYTF. CDR3 DNA sequence: TGTGCCAGCAGCCCTACCGGGACAGGGGGCTATGGCTACACCTTC.

The J gene is TRBJ1-1, the V gene TRBV7-9; D remains ambiguous. Trimming pared 5 bases from V and 1 base from J, leaving 11 bases between. Germline values: CDR1 SEHNR, CDR2 FQNEAQ (reference sequence). The CDR3 length is 14 residues. CDR3 nucleotide sequence: TGTGCCAGCAGCCCCCCGCCGGGGAACACTGAAGCTTTCTTT. Encoded protein: CASSPPPGNTEAFF.

CDR3 protein: CASREVTEAFF. CDR3 DNA: TGTGCCAGCAGGGAGGTCACTGAAGCTTTCTTT. The J gene is TRBJ1-1, the V gene TRBV14, with no clear D. This CDR3 has 11 amino acids. Germline CDR1 reads SGHDN; CDR2 reads FVKESK. V lost 6 bases and J 4 bases, leaving 6 bases between the germline ends.

The rearrangement links TRBV5-4 to TRBJ1-5; TRBD1 aligns across 11 bases. V was clipped by 4 bases and J by 0 bases; unmatched bases: 6. Germline assignment: CDR1 SGHNT and CDR2 YYREEE (reference sequence). This CDR3 comprises 17 residues. The CDR3 DNA follows: TGTGCCAGCAGCAAAACCGGGACAGGGGGTAGCAATCAGCCCCAGCATTTT. It yields the protein CASSKTGTGGSNQPQHF.

The J gene is TRBJ2-5, the V gene TRBV30; a possible D gene is TRBD1 (6 bases). The better agreement between TRBJ2-7 and the DNA end casts doubt on the J call. Germline CDR1 is GTSNPN and CDR2 is SVGIG (reference sequence). The CDR3 sequence is 12 residues long. CDR3 residues: CAWERTAYEQYF. The CDR3 region has the DNA TGTGCCTGGGAGCGGACAGCCTACGAGCAGTACTTC.

This clone was seen just once. The rearrangement joins TRBV6-5 to TRBJ2-7; the D gene is possibly TRBD2 (6 bases). There are 12 residues in the CDR3. The germline V and J ends were trimmed by 8 bases and 2 bases, with 10 bases remaining between them. The germline V gene encodes CDR1 MNHEY and CDR2 SVGAGI. The CDR3 protein is CASSEGPYEQYF. CDR3 in DNA: TGTGCCAGCTCGGAGGGACCCTACGAGCAGTACTTC.

This chain connects TRBV25-1 to TRBJ2-2; D gene unclear. The CDR3 contains 15 residues. Germline assignment: CDR1 MGHDK and CDR2 SYGVNS. The ends were cut back, 4 bases at V and 2 bases at J, with 11 bases in the middle. The CDR3 nucleotides read TGTGCCAGCAGTGCCAAACAGCTAAACACCGGGGAGCTGTTTTTT. Translated: CASSAKQLNTGELFF.

The V gene is TRBV4-2, the J gene TRBJ2-5, with a weak D call TRBD2 (6 bases). Trimming pared 0 bases from V and 1 base from J, leaving 12 bases between. Germline CDR1 reads LGHNA; CDR2 reads YNFKEQ. The CDR3 runs 16 residues. In DNA, the CDR3 is TGTGCCAGCAGCCAAGAATTGCGGGGTCTCCAAGAGACCCAGTACTTC. Protein: CASSQELRGLQETQYF.

This clone appeared a single time. This sequence joins TRBV4-1 and TRBJ2-3; a weak D match, TRBD1 (6 bases). Trimming took 4 bases from V and 2 from J, leaving 19 bases between them. Per germline, CDR1 MGHRA and CDR2 YSYEKL. The CDR3 extends over 17 amino acids. CDR3 protein: CASSLLAGTLNTDTQYF. The CDR3 DNA follows: TGCGCCAGCAGCCTATTAGCCGGGACACTAAACACAGATACGCAGTATTTT.

This rearrangement joins TRBV6-5 to TRBJ1-1, with TRBD1 matching over 9 bases. The germline CDR1 and CDR2 sequences are MNHEY and SVGAGI. The CDR3 spans 13 residues. The V segment lost 6 bases and the J segment 8 bases; nucleotides outside the gene matches: 7. CDR3: CASRELTGGEAFF. DNA for the CDR3: TGTGCCAGCAGGGAACTGACAGGGGGAGAAGCTTTCTTT.

This rearrangement joins TRBV4-1 to TRBJ2-1, with 10 positions matching TRBD2. CDR3 size: 16 residues. Germline CDR1 MGHRA, CDR2 YSYEKL. V trimming: 0 bases; J trimming: 8 bases; junction bases outside the gene matches: 7. This chain's CDR3 is CASSQDWPSGSDEQFF. The CDR3 nucleotides are TGCGCCAGCAGCCAAGATTGGCCTAGCGGGAGCGATGAGCAGTTCTTC.

This clone was seen a single time. The CDR3 sequence is CASSLSKKGQGAHNRSGNTIYF. The DNA for the CDR3 is TGTGCCAGCAGTTTATCGAAAAAAGGACAGGGAGCGCATAATAGATCTGGAAACACCATATATTTT. This sequence joins TRBV27 and TRBJ1-3, with TRBD1 matching over 8 bases. With V trimmed by 0 bases and J by 1 base, 20 bases remained unmatched. The germline gives CDR1 MNHEY, CDR2 SMNVEV (reference sequence). The CDR3 has 22 amino acids.

The chain couples TRBV15 to TRBJ2-2; TRBD2 agrees at 9 bases. This CDR3 region has 18 residues. Germline trimming cut 0 bases from V and 7 bases from J; bases unmatched to any gene: 12. Germline values: CDR1 LNHNV, CDR2 YYDKDF (reference sequence). CDR3: CATSRDLQRGAGNGELFF. CDR3 coding DNA: TGTGCCACCAGCAGAGATCTGCAGCGGGGGGCCGGTAACGGGGAGCTGTTTTTT.

The rearrangement uses TRBV7-3 and TRBJ1-2; weak D call: TRBD1 (5 bases). Germline loops: CDR1 SGHTA, CDR2 FQGTGA. Trimming pared 5 bases from V and 8 bases from J, leaving 18 bases between. CDR3 length: 14 amino acids. The CDR3 is CASSPVGASQGYTF. CDR3 nucleotide sequence: TGTGCCAGCAGCCCAGTAGGGGCTAGTCAAGGCTACACCTTC. The full variable domain, completed using reference TRBV7-3 and TRBJ1-2, is GAGVSQTPSNKVTEKGKYVELRCDPISGHTALYWYRQSLGQGPEFLIYFQGTGAADDSGLPNDRFFAVRPEGSVSTLKIQRTERGDSAVYLCASSPVGASQGYTFGSGTRLTVV.

The chain links TRBV30 to TRBJ2-2; D gene uncertain. The V end lost 0 bases, the J end lost 0 bases, and 11 bases lay between the germline ends. The CDR3 runs to 16 residues. Germline values: CDR1 GTSNPN, CDR2 SVGIG (reference sequence). The CDR3 nucleotides read TGTGCCTGGAGTGTACGTACCCAGACGAACACCGGGGAGCTGTTTTTT. Translating gives CAWSVRTQTNTGELFF.

The rearrangement links TRBV7-8 to TRBJ1-4; 8 bases map to TRBD1. The CDR3 spans 17 residues. With V trimmed by 2 bases and J by 8 bases, 13 bases remained unmatched. CDR1 and CDR2 (germline): SGHVS, FQNEAQ. CDR3 residues: CASSLSGQGARWEKLFF. The CDR3 DNA reads as TGTGCCAGCAGCTTATCAGGACAGGGCGCTCGGTGGGAAAAACTGTTTTTT.

The chain employs TRBV21-1 and TRBJ1-2; the DNA was not compared with TRBD1, the D call given in the table. TRBV21-1 is a recognized pseudogene. This CDR3 spans 13 amino acids. The CDR3 region is CASSKGGPYGYTF. In DNA form, the CDR3 reads TGTGCCAGCAGCAAAGGGGGCCCTTATGGCTACACCTTC.

The chain couples TRBV30 to TRBJ2-3; D might be TRBD2 (5 bases). CDR1 and CDR2 from the germline V gene are GTSNPN and SVGIG (reference sequence). The CDR3 is 14 amino acids. V shed 2 bases and J shed 8 bases, with 17 bases lying between them. CDR3 sequence (DNA): TGTGCCTGGAGTAACCCCGACGGCCGGGGTACGCAGTATTTT. Translating gives CAWSNPDGRGTQYF.

The chain links TRBV5-1 to TRBJ2-2, with D tentatively TRBD2 (6 bases). The CDR3 spans 16 residues. The germline V and J ends were trimmed by 0 bases and 5 bases, with 14 bases remaining between them. CDR1 is SGHRS, CDR2 YFSETQ, per germline. The CDR3, as DNA: TGCGCCAGCAGCTTGGACGGGGGTGTAGGTACCGGGGAGCTGTTTTTT. Its translation: CASSLDGGVGTGELFF. Full variable domain (outside the CDR3, taken from reference TRBV5-1 and TRBJ2-2): KAGVTQTPRYLIKTRGQQVTLSCSPISGHRSVSWYQQTPGQGLQFLFEYFSETQRNKGNFPGRFSGRQFSNSRSEMNVSTLELGDSALYLCASSLDGGVGTGELFFGEGSRLTVL.

The rearrangement joins TRBV18 to TRBJ2-1; 10 bases are a match to TRBD2. The CDR3 length is 17 residues. After removal of 2 bases from V and 2 bases from J, the junction contained 6 bases not matched to a gene. CDR1 is KGHSH, CDR2 LQKENI, per germline. The CDR3 here is CASSPFLAGAAYNEQFF. The CDR3 nucleotides read TGTGCCAGCTCACCATTCCTAGCGGGGGCAGCCTACAATGAGCAGTTCTTC.

This sequence joins TRBV6-5 and TRBJ1-6; tentative D call: TRBD1 (5 bases). This CDR3 has 14 amino acids. CDR1 is MNHEY, CDR2 SVGAGI, per germline. Trimming cost V 1 base and J 7 bases, with 8 bases left between them. CDR3 protein: CASSYFRENSPLHF. In DNA form, the CDR3 reads TGTGCCAGCAGTTACTTCAGGGAAAATTCACCCCTCCACTTT.